The next 30 T cell receptor beta chains were all read from a single sample in a study of T cells in localized non-small cell lung cancer. The table came from immunoSEQ multiplex PCR; TCRdb's copy has only in-frame clones and leaves some out. The sample includes under 35,000 clones, 92% of them seen just once. The sample here was peripheral blood mononuclear cells, taken before any cancer treatment. Receptors originate from a woman aged 40-70 years with stage III lung adenocarcinoma.

The CDR3: CASSYSKDTQYF. The CDR3 nucleotides are TGTGCCAGCAGTTACTCGAAAGATACGCAGTATTTT. This sequence joins TRBV6-6 and TRBJ2-3; D unclear. Deletions cut 0 bases from V and 5 bases from J, with 3 bases between. CDR1 and CDR2 (germline): MNHNY, SVGAGI (reference sequence). The CDR3 is 12 amino acids.

This clone appeared a single time. The chain carries TRBV5-8 and TRBJ1-5; 9 positions agree with TRBD1. The trim removed 4 bases at V and 1 base at J, leaving 6 bases unmatched. CDR1 and CDR2 (germline): SGHTS, YDEGEE. The CDR3 runs 16 residues. The CDR3 sequence is CASSLRTGVSNQPQHF. CDR3 bases: TGTGCCAGCAGCCTTAGGACAGGGGTGAGCAATCAGCCCCAGCATTTT.

The chain links TRBV9 to TRBJ2-5; D is perhaps TRBD1 (6 bases). V lost 4 bases to trimming and J lost 5 bases, with 12 bases between them. The CDR3 has 13 amino acids. The germline gives CDR1 SGDLS, CDR2 YYNGEE. The CDR3 loop reads CASSPQGFETQYF. For the CDR3, the DNA is TGTGCCAGCAGCCCACAGGGTTTTGAGACCCAGTACTTC.

This chain uses TRBV5-4 with TRBJ1-3; D is perhaps TRBD1 (6 bases). Trimming took 5 bases from V and 1 from J, leaving 10 bases between them. Germline V CDR1 and CDR2: SGHNT, YYREEE (reference sequence). This CDR3 region has 14 residues. The CDR3 is CASRDQGSGNTIYF. In DNA, the CDR3 is TGTGCCAGCAGGGATCAGGGGTCTGGAAACACCATATATTTT.

The gene calls are TRBV10-3 and TRBJ1-5; the D is unclear. Trimming cost V 0 bases and J 2 bases, with 5 bases left between them. This CDR3 comprises 14 residues. Germline CDR1 and CDR2: ENHRY and SYGVKD. The CDR3: CAISESTRNQPQHF. The CDR3 DNA follows: TGTGCCATCAGTGAGTCGACCCGCAATCAGCCCCAGCATTTT.

CDR3: CASSLDPPSAYGYTF. CDR3 nucleotide sequence: TGTGCCAGCAGCTTGGACCCCCCCAGCGCCTATGGCTACACCTTC. The V call is TRBV5-5, the J call TRBJ1-2; D uncertain. The V end lost 0 bases, the J end lost 4 bases, and 13 bases lay between the germline ends. The length of the CDR3 is 15 residues. Germline assignment: CDR1 SGHKS and CDR2 YYEKEE (reference sequence).

The V call is TRBV21-1, the J call TRBJ1-5; TRBD1 is taken as the D call from the table, unchecked against the DNA. TRBV21-1 is a documented pseudogene. The CDR3 is made up of 16 amino acids. CDR3 protein: CASSKRTGASNQPQHF. CDR3 nucleotide sequence: TGTGCCAGCAGCAAAAGGACAGGGGCTAGCAATCAGCCCCAGCATTTT.

The CDR3 sequence is CASSRDRGDEQYF. Here the CDR3 DNA reads TGTGCCAGCAGCCGGGACAGGGGGGATGAGCAGTACTTC. J is TRBJ2-5 and V is TRBV16, with TRBD1 matching over 11 bases. Germline V CDR1 and CDR2: KGHSY, FQNENV. This CDR3 is 13 amino acids long. The V segment lost 4 bases and the J segment 11 bases; nucleotides outside the gene matches: 6.

This rearrangement joins TRBV25-1 to TRBJ2-7; no reliable D call. The CDR3 has 11 residues. V dropped 1 base and J dropped 7 bases, with 5 bases sitting between them. The germline gives CDR1 MGHDK, CDR2 SYGVNS. The CDR3 coding sequence is TGTGCCAGCAGTGAATGGGGTGAGCAGTACTTC. Its protein is CASSEWGEQYF.

The chain employs TRBV28 and TRBJ2-2; D is perhaps TRBD2 (5 bases). This CDR3 spans 16 amino acids. Trimming left V 3 bases short and J 5 bases short, with 16 bases between. CDR1 and CDR2 (germline): MDHEN, SYDVKM. As DNA, the CDR3 is TGTGCCAGCAGTTTGGGTTTGGGAGCTGGGACCGGGGAGCTGTTTTTT. Protein: CASSLGLGAGTGELFF.

The chain recombines TRBV9 with TRBJ2-3, with TRBD2 matching over 9 bases. Germline assignment: CDR1 SGDLS and CDR2 YYNGEE. V lost 3 bases and J lost 0; bases outside the gene matches: 11. CDR3 length: 18 amino acids. CDR3 sequence (DNA): TGTGCCAGCAGCGCCCGTAGGGGGGGACTAGCCAGCACAGATACGCAGTATTTT. Residues: CASSARRGGLASTDTQYF.

The chain is built from TRBV11-2 and TRBJ2-1, with D perhaps matching TRBD2 (5 bases). V gave up 8 bases and J gave up 7 bases, with 12 bases separating them. Germline V gives CDR1 SGHAT, CDR2 FQNNGV. This CDR3 is built from 12 residues. CDR3 loop: CASGGRVNEQFF. CDR3 nucleotides: TGTGCCAGCGGTGGGCGGGTAAATGAGCAGTTCTTC.

The V and J genes are TRBV5-1 and TRBJ2-7; D unresolved. The CDR3 is made up of 15 amino acids. Germline assignment: CDR1 SGHRS and CDR2 YFSETQ. V was pared by 4 bases and J by 0 bases, with 14 bases between. The CDR3 bases are TGCGCCAGCAGCCAAACCGGGCTGCGCTCCTACGAGCAGTACTTC. This encodes CASSQTGLRSYEQYF.

In DNA form, the CDR3 reads TGTGCCAGCAGCTTATGGATCACTGAAGCTTTCTTT. It encodes CASSLWITEAFF. The chain uses TRBV7-9 and TRBJ1-1; D unclear. Germline V gene data show CDR1 as SEHNR and CDR2 as FQNEAQ (reference sequence). This CDR3 region has 12 residues. V dropped 2 bases and J dropped 4 bases, with 5 bases sitting between them. Using reference TRBV7-9 and TRBJ1-1 for the parts outside the CDR3, the full variable domain is DTGVSQNPRHKITKRGQNVTFRCDPISEHNRLYWYRQTLGQGPEFLTYFQNEAQLEKSRLLSDRFSAERPKGSFSTLEIQRTEQGDSAMYLCASSLWITEAFFGQGTRLTVV.

J is TRBJ2-7 and V is TRBV11-2, with D possibly matching TRBD2 (5 bases). Germline CDR1 and CDR2: SGHAT and FQNNGV. This CDR3 is 16 amino acids long. V lost 5 bases and J 3 bases, leaving 20 bases between the germline ends. The CDR3 loop reads CASSLQRNPSLYEQYF. The CDR3 coding sequence is TGTGCCAGCAGCCTCCAGCGGAACCCGAGCCTCTACGAGCAGTACTTC. The full variable domain, completed using reference TRBV11-2 and TRBJ2-7, is EAGVAQSPRYKIIEKRQSVAFWCNPISGHATLYWYQQILGQGPKLLIQFQNNGVVDDSQLPKDRFSAERLKGVDSTLKIQPAKLEDSAVYLCASSLQRNPSLYEQYFGPGTRLTVT.

A remark on this clone: Given the absence of the conserved phenylalanine or tryptophan at the CDR3 end, a read error is likely. The DNA is omitted, as the CDR3 cannot be located on it reliably, and the CDR3 follows TCRdb's listing. V gene TRBV5-1 combines with J gene TRBJ1-2. CDR1 is SGHRS and CDR2 is YFSETQ in the germline V gene. The CDR3 length equals 14 residues, ends included. The CDR3 loop reads CASNCTSVRKTYGY.

The chain couples TRBV30 to TRBJ1-2; D remains unclear. Germline CDR1 GTSNPN, CDR2 SVGIG (reference sequence). Trimming stripped 5 bases from V and 7 bases from J, with 17 bases between. The CDR3 contains 13 residues. CDR3 amino acids: CAWGAGPGSGYTF. The CDR3 DNA reads as TGTGCCTGGGGTGCCGGCCCCGGGAGTGGCTACACCTTC.

The chain links TRBV6-5 to TRBJ1-1; maybe TRBD1 (5 bases). Germline loops: CDR1 MNHEY, CDR2 SVGAGI. This CDR3 is 14 amino acids long. V lost 5 bases and J 6 bases, leaving 16 bases between the germline ends. The DNA for the CDR3 is TGTGCCAGCAGTCAAGGGGCGCGAATACCTGAAGCTTTCTTT. Protein: CASSQGARIPEAFF.

This chain links TRBV14 with TRBJ2-5; the D gene is possibly TRBD1 (5 bases). The V end was cut by 0 bases, the J end by 0 bases, with 14 bases between. CDR3 size: 17 residues. The germline CDR1 and CDR2 sequences are SGHDN and FVKESK. The CDR3 DNA reads TGTGCCAGCAGCCAAGATCATGACAGCCTCTACCAAGAGACCCAGTACTTC. Translated, it gives CASSQDHDSLYQETQYF.

V and J are TRBV9 and TRBJ2-1; 7 nucleotides agree with TRBD2. Germline values: CDR1 SGDLS, CDR2 YYNGEE. Trimming cost V 0 bases and J 4 bases; bases outside gene matches: 4. CDR3 length equals 15 residues. The chain's CDR3 is CASSVANSGYNEQFF. CDR3 DNA: TGTGCCAGCAGCGTAGCTAATAGCGGGTACAATGAGCAGTTCTTC.

J is TRBJ2-3 and V is TRBV4-1; TRBD2 aligns across 14 bases. This CDR3 region has 20 residues. V lost 4 bases and J lost 1; bases outside the gene matches: 13. CDR1 and CDR2 (germline): MGHRA, YSYEKL. The CDR3 sequence: CASSPTGLAGGGRGTDTQYF. CDR3 nucleotide sequence: TGCGCCAGCAGCCCTACCGGACTAGCGGGGGGTGGACGGGGCACAGATACGCAGTATTTT.

The chain couples TRBV7-8 to TRBJ2-7, with 8 bases matching TRBD1. The germline gives CDR1 SGHVS, CDR2 FQNEAQ. The CDR3 extends over 16 amino acids. V lost 5 bases to trimming and J lost 1 base; unmatched junction nucleotides: 10. The CDR3 loop is CASSIPYRDRSYEQYF. CDR3 DNA: TGTGCCAGCAGCATCCCCTACCGGGACAGGTCCTACGAGCAGTACTTC.

The rearrangement joins TRBV18 to TRBJ2-5; 7 bases are a match to TRBD1. Germline V gene lookup returns CDR1 KGHSH and CDR2 LQKENI. The CDR3 has 13 residues. Trimming cost V 4 bases and J 1 base; bases outside gene matches: 0. The CDR3 DNA is TGTGCCAGCTCACAGGGGGCCCAAGAGACCCAGTACTTC. This encodes CASSQGAQETQYF.

This clone was found once. The chain is built from TRBV11-2 and TRBJ2-5; the match to TRBD1 covers 8 bases. CDR3 length: 15 amino acids. With 2 bases clipped from V and 5 bases from J, the junction kept 7 bases outside the gene matches. Germline CDR1 is SGHAT and CDR2 is FQNNGV. In DNA, the CDR3 is TGTGCCAGCAGCTTATCGGTCAGGGGGCAGGAGACCCAGTACTTC. Translation gives CASSLSVRGQETQYF.

The rearrangement joins TRBV7-2 to TRBJ1-3; D ambiguous. V was shortened by 2 bases and J by 1 base, with 6 bases between the two germline ends. Germline V CDR1 and CDR2: SGHTA, FQGNSA. The CDR3 consists of 14 residues. For the CDR3, the DNA is TGTGCCAGCAGCTTACAGAATTCTGGAAACACCATATATTTT. Encoded protein: CASSLQNSGNTIYF.

The gene calls are TRBV27 and TRBJ1-4; 7 bases are a match to TRBD1. This CDR3 comprises 14 residues. The junction had 8 bases not matched to a gene; V was cut back by 5 bases and J by 8 bases. CDR1 MNHEY and CDR2 SMNVEV come from the germline V gene (reference sequence). CDR3 residues: CASSPYRGREKLFF. CDR3 in DNA: TGTGCCAGCAGTCCCTACAGGGGACGGGAAAAACTGTTTTTT.

The CDR3 nucleotides are TGTGCCAGCTCACCAGGACAGGGAAATTTCGACGAGCAGTACTTC. Translated, it gives CASSPGQGNFDEQYF. The J gene is TRBJ2-7, the V gene TRBV18; 8 nucleotides align to TRBD1. The germline CDR1 and CDR2 sequences are KGHSH and LQKENI. The trim removed 2 bases at V and 5 bases at J, leaving 8 bases unmatched. The CDR3 is 15 amino acids.

The chain combines TRBV15 with TRBJ1-2; TRBD1 might be the D (5 bases). Germline V gene lookup returns CDR1 LNHNV and CDR2 YYDKDF (reference sequence). V dropped 1 base and J dropped 7 bases, with 16 bases sitting between them. The CDR3 has 15 residues. This chain's CDR3 is CATSRVPPSRVGYTF. In nucleotides, the CDR3 is TGTGCCACCAGCAGAGTGCCACCAAGCAGGGTTGGCTACACCTTC.

The rearrangement links TRBV4-1 to TRBJ2-1; D gene uncertain. V lost 1 base and J lost 7, with 14 bases in between. CDR3 length: 15 amino acids. Germline values: CDR1 MGHRA, CDR2 YSYEKL. In nucleotides, the CDR3 is TGCGCCAGCAGCCAAGGCACAGCAGCTCCAAATGAGCAGTTCTTC. The encoded protein is CASSQGTAAPNEQFF.

The CDR3 region is CASSLGTTGYTF. DNA for the CDR3: TGTGCCAGCAGTCTCGGCACCACCGGCTACACCTTC. The chain carries TRBV28 and TRBJ1-2; D ambiguous. CDR3 size: 12 residues. Germline V gene sequence: CDR1 MDHEN, CDR2 SYDVKM. Trimming took 5 bases from V and 8 from J, leaving 12 bases between them.